The present entry profiles one T cell receptor (beta chain) with its context. Its antigen is not identified. The data derive from a study of cytomegalovirus exposure and HLA in healthy donors. Study results and caveats: Most of the TCR beta V segments (in an earlier analysis) were productive either about 90% or about 30% of the time.

The CDR3 sequence is 14 residues long. V lost 1 base and J lost 7, with 14 bases in between. CDR1 is SGHDT and CDR2 is YYEEEE in the germline V gene. The PCR used 60 Vbeta and 13 Jbeta primers. Authors' analysis steps: Later, roughly 80 million unique TCR beta chains were counted in an analysis, and about 10 million of them were shared. Profiling relied on immunoSEQ multiplex PCR, and the TCRdb table lists in-frame clones only, not all of them. That table furnishes V, J and clone size, whereas the DNA furnished D and trimming. The data hold roughly 170,000 clones, with 84% observed a single time. The chain couples TRBV5-6 to TRBJ1-2; TRBD1 might be the D (5 bases). The origin of this receptor is a girl aged 2 to 10 in good health and CMV-seropositive. Specimen: PBMCs. CDR3 bases: TGTGCCAGCAGCTTGCAGGGATTCAGTTCTGGCTACACCTTC. It is translated as CASSLQGFSSGYTF.